Listed below are T cell receptor beta chains from one sample, sequenced in a study of blood T cell repertoires in COVID-19. The data were produced by immunoSEQ multiplex PCR, yet TCRdb's version contains in-frame clones alone and is incomplete. The sample holds approximately 470,000 clones, roughly nine tenths seen once. Sequences were obtained from PBMCs or T cells enriched from blood (not recorded which). All receptors come from a woman aged 18-29 years who had recovered from COVID-19. Both conserved end residues are part of each CDR3. Fields, in order: D gene, V gene, clone size, J gene, CDR3 DNA, CDR3 protein. A D gene is named only where the DNA matches it firmly. Size is omitted from some rows. Given values are once, few, many or a class for expanded clones.

D: -; V: TRBV19; size: -; J: TRBJ1-1; DNA: TGTGCCAGTAGTCCAAAGCGTCTCGGCACTGAAGCTTTCTTT; CDR3: CASSPKRLGTEAFF
D: TRBD2; V: TRBV20-1; size: -; J: TRBJ2-3; DNA: TGCAGTGCTAGTCTAGCGGGGGGGTCAGATACGCAGTATTTT; CDR3: CSASLAGGSDTQYF
D: TRBD1; V: TRBV23-1; size: -; J: TRBJ2-3; DNA: TGCGCCTTACGGGGACAGAACACAGATACGCAGTATTTT; CDR3: CALRGQNTDTQYF
D: TRBD1; V: TRBV3-1/TRBV3-2; size: -; J: TRBJ1-1; DNA: TGTGCCAGCAGCCAAGGGCCGACAGGGGGCACTGAAGCTTTCTTT; CDR3: CASSQGPTGGTEAFF
D: TRBD1; V: TRBV20-1; size: -; J: TRBJ1-6; DNA: TGCAGTGCGGGCAGGGGGGCACCCCTCCACTTT; CDR3: CSAGRGAPLHF
D: -; V: TRBV12-3/TRBV12-4; size: -; J: TRBJ1-2; DNA: TGTGCCAGCACCCCGTGGGGCAGTAATGGCTACACCTTC; CDR3: CASTPWGSNGYTF
D: TRBD2; V: TRBV5-1; size: -; J: TRBJ2-3; DNA: TGCGCCAGCAGCTTGGGCGGGGGAGGGACAGATACGCAGTATTTT; CDR3: CASSLGGGGTDTQYF
D: -; V: TRBV18; size: -; J: TRBJ1-1; DNA: TGTGCCAGCTCACCAGGGCCCATGAACACTGAAGCTTTCTTT; CDR3: CASSPGPMNTEAFF
D: -; V: TRBV18; size: -; J: TRBJ2-2; DNA: TGTGCCAGCTCACCTCCCTATCCGGGAATCCCCACCGGGGAGCTGTTTTTT; CDR3: CASSPPYPGIPTGELFF
D: -; V: TRBV7-8; size: -; J: TRBJ1-3; DNA: TGTGCCAGCAGCTCGACCCGTTGGGGGCCCGACTCTGGAAACACCATATATTTT; CDR3: CASSSTRWGPDSGNTIYF
D: -; V: TRBV7-2; size: -; J: TRBJ1-1; DNA: TGTGCCAGCAGCTTTTCAGGGTCGGCGATGATGAAGGAAGCTTTCTTT; CDR3: CASSFSGSAMMKEAFF
D: -; V: TRBV13; size: -; J: TRBJ2-2; DNA: TGTGCCAGCAGCCTAGGCCGCGGGGAGCTGTTTTTT; CDR3: CASSLGRGELFF
D: -; V: TRBV6-2/TRBV6-3; size: -; J: TRBJ2-7; DNA: TGTGCCAGCAGTCTAGACGGACTCTACGAGCAGTACTTC; CDR3: CASSLDGLYEQYF
D: -; V: TRBV30; size: -; J: TRBJ2-5; DNA: TGTGCCTGGAGTGTACTAGGGGAGACCCAGTACTTC; CDR3: CAWSVLGETQYF
D: -; V: TRBV30; size: -; J: TRBJ1-4; DNA: TGTGCCTGGAGCCCCGGGGGTTATGAAAAACTGTTTTTT; CDR3: CAWSPGGYEKLFF
D: TRBD1; V: TRBV30; size: few; J: TRBJ1-6; DNA: TGTGCTCGGAGACAGGGCTTTACTCGGGGTGATAATTCACCCCTCCACTTT; CDR3: CARRQGFTRGDNSPLHF
D: TRBD2; V: TRBV5-6; size: -; J: TRBJ2-5; DNA: TGTGCCAGCAGCTCAGCTAGCGGCGGAGAGACCCAGTACTTC; CDR3: CASSSASGGETQYF
D: -; V: TRBV30; size: -; J: TRBJ1-6; DNA: TGTGCCTGGAGTGTATCCGGGGGAGCGTCACCCCTCCACTTT; CDR3: CAWSVSGGASPLHF
D: -; V: TRBV12-5; size: -; J: TRBJ1-6; DNA: TGTGCTAGTGGTTTGGTTCTCGGGACTAGCTCCTATAATTCACCCCTCCACTTT; CDR3: CASGLVLGTSSYNSPLHF
D: -; V: TRBV7-9; size: -; J: TRBJ2-3; DNA: TGTGCCGCCGCGCGGGGTAGCACAGATACGCAGTATTTT; CDR3: CAAARGSTDTQYF
D: TRBD1; V: TRBV7-9; size: -; J: TRBJ2-1; DNA: TGTGCCAGCAGCCCGGCCGGGACAGGCAACAATGAGCAGTTCTTC; CDR3: CASSPAGTGNNEQFF
D: -; V: TRBV18; size: -; J: TRBJ1-5; DNA: TGTGCCAGCTCACCTCTGGCGGGGATGGGGCCGGGTCAGCCCCAGCATTTT; CDR3: CASSPLAGMGPGQPQHF
D: TRBD1; V: TRBV2; size: -; J: TRBJ1-5; DNA: TGTGCCAGCAGTGAAAACAGGGGGCTGGAGCCCCAGCATTTT; CDR3: CASSENRGLEPQHF
D: -; V: TRBV4-1; size: -; J: TRBJ2-3; DNA: TGCGCCAGCAGCCAAGTGGTCAGGGAAACGCAGTATTTT; CDR3: CASSQVVRETQYF
D: -; V: TRBV2; size: once; J: TRBJ2-5; DNA: TGTGCCAGCAGTGAAAGCTATACTGGGGAGGGGGGCAGGTTGGAGACCCAGTACTTC; CDR3: CASSESYTGEGGRLETQYF
D: -; V: TRBV21-1; size: -; J: TRBJ1-4; DNA: TGCCGGGGGGGCGGCGGAGAAAAACTGTTTTTT; CDR3: CRGGGGEKLFF
D: -; V: TRBV28; size: -; J: TRBJ1-1; DNA: TGTGCCAGCAGTTTAGTAAACGGAGGGGCGTTTGAAGCTTTCTTT; CDR3: CASSLVNGGAFEAFF
D: TRBD1; V: TRBV30; size: -; J: TRBJ2-2; DNA: TGTGCCTGGAGTGTAGGGACAGGGGGACCCGGGGAGCTGTTTTTT; CDR3: CAWSVGTGGPGELFF
D: TRBD1; V: TRBV5-1; size: -; J: TRBJ2-4; DNA: TGCGCCAGCAGCCCGGGACAGGGAAACATTCAGTACTTC; CDR3: CASSPGQGNIQYF
D: -; V: TRBV3-1/TRBV3-2; size: -; J: TRBJ2-5; DNA: TGTGCCAGCAGCCAACTGAGCGGGACCCAGTACTTC; CDR3: CASSQLSGTQYF
D: TRBD1; V: TRBV2; size: -; J: TRBJ2-2; DNA: TGTGCCAGCACCAGGGGGCGCGACACCGGGGAGCTGTTTTTT; CDR3: CASTRGRDTGELFF
D: -; V: TRBV29-1; size: -; J: TRBJ2-5; DNA: TGCAGCGCCGGGGGGCCAGGGGCAGGGGAGACCCAGTACTTC; CDR3: CSAGGPGAGETQYF
D: TRBD2; V: TRBV7-2; size: -; J: TRBJ2-1; DNA: TGTGCCAGCAGCTTAGGACTAGCGCGGAATGAGCAGTTCTTC; CDR3: CASSLGLARNEQFF
D: TRBD1; V: TRBV4-1; size: -; J: TRBJ1-6; DNA: TGCGCCAGCAGCCAGGGGACAGGGGTTGGATCACCCCTCCACTTT; CDR3: CASSQGTGVGSPLHF
D: -; V: TRBV6-5; size: -; J: TRBJ1-6; DNA: TGTGCCAGCAAGGGGGGGATAAGTAATTCACCCCTCCACTTT; CDR3: CASKGGISNSPLHF
D: TRBD1; V: TRBV6-5; size: -; J: TRBJ1-5; DNA: TGTGCCAGCAGCAGGGACAGGAGAGATAATCAGCCCCAGCATTTT; CDR3: CASSRDRRDNQPQHF
D: -; V: TRBV3-1/TRBV3-2; size: -; J: TRBJ1-1; DNA: TGTGCCAGCAGCCAAGAGGGCTCGGCTTTCTTT; CDR3: CASSQEGSAFF
D: -; V: TRBV6-1; size: -; J: TRBJ2-5; DNA: TGTGCCAGCAGTGAACCAGGGATAGAGACCCAGTACTTC; CDR3: CASSEPGIETQYF
D: TRBD1; V: TRBV28; size: -; J: TRBJ1-5; DNA: TGTGCCAGCAGTCCTGGACAGGGGGAAAGCAATCAGCCCCAGCATTTT; CDR3: CASSPGQGESNQPQHF
D: -; V: TRBV19; size: -; J: TRBJ2-2; DNA: TGTGCCAGTAATGAGGGCGGCGGGGAGCTGTTTTTT; CDR3: CASNEGGGELFF
D: TRBD2; V: TRBV4-1; size: -; J: TRBJ2-1; DNA: TGCGCCAGCAGCTCTTGGACTAGCGGGGGCCTCTCCTACAATGAGCAGTTCTTC; CDR3: CASSSWTSGGLSYNEQFF
D: -; V: TRBV28; size: few; J: TRBJ2-7; DNA: TGTGCCAGCAGCCGTACAGTTAACTACGAGCAGTACTTC; CDR3: CASSRTVNYEQYF
D: TRBD2; V: TRBV28; size: -; J: TRBJ2-5; DNA: TGTGCCAGCAGTCCGAACCTAGCGGGGGCAGGGGAGACCCAGTACTTC; CDR3: CASSPNLAGAGETQYF
D: TRBD1; V: TRBV28; size: -; J: TRBJ1-2; DNA: TGTGCCAGCAAGGGGGACAGGGCCTACTATGGCTACACCTTC; CDR3: CASKGDRAYYGYTF
D: TRBD1; V: TRBV19; size: -; J: TRBJ1-5; DNA: TGTGCCAGTAGTATCGACAGGGGGCGGAATCAGCCCCAGCATTTT; CDR3: CASSIDRGRNQPQHF
D: TRBD1; V: TRBV7-4; size: -; J: TRBJ2-7; DNA: TGTGCCAGCAAACCGGGACAGGGCTTCTACGAGCAGTACTTC; CDR3: CASKPGQGFYEQYF
D: -; V: TRBV15; size: -; J: TRBJ1-2; DNA: TGTGCCACCAGCAGAGACTTTGTAGGGCAGGGGATCTATGGCTACACCTTC; CDR3: CATSRDFVGQGIYGYTF
D: -; V: TRBV19; size: -; J: TRBJ1-1; DNA: TGTGCCAGTAGTCCGAATGGGAGAGAAGCTTTCTTT; CDR3: CASSPNGREAFF
D: TRBD1; V: TRBV2; size: -; J: TRBJ2-1; DNA: TGTGCCAGCAGTGAATGGGGGACAGGGTATCCCAGCCGTAACAATGAGCAGTTCTTC; CDR3: CASSEWGTGYPSRNNEQFF
D: -; V: TRBV13; size: -; J: TRBJ2-3; DNA: TGTGCCAGCAGCTTATTAAGGGGGGGCGGGAGCACGCAGTATTTT; CDR3: CASSLLRGGGSTQYF